This T cell receptor beta chain comes out of a study of shared clonotypes between healthy human individuals. Researchers ran the assay at a deep level. Libraries were prepared by immunoSEQ multiplex PCR; TCRdb keeps only in-frame clonotypes and omits some of them. The sample consists of more than 550,000 clones, 90% of them appearing once. Whole-study findings and limits: Between a handful of donors, naive CD4 clonotypes were shared at a level of about 5%.

Worth noting for this clone: Its antigen remains unidentified.

V shed 0 bases, J shed 4 bases, and the junction held 1 base outside the gene matches. Germline lookup yields CDR1 MNHNS and CDR2 SASEGT. This CDR3 is built from 15 residues. The chain is built from TRBV6-1 and TRBJ2-1, with TRBD2 matching over 9 bases. The sample consisted of memory CD8+ T cells from PBMCs. Indicated subset: CD45RO+ cells pooled with CCR7-negative TemRA cells. The clonotype originates from a man aged 18 to 30 in good health. Some clones in this sample may be carry-over from other donors' samples. The chain's CDR3 is CASSEASGSYNEQFF. In DNA form, the CDR3 reads TGTGCCAGCAGTGAAGCTAGCGGGAGTTACAATGAGCAGTTCTTC.